The 15 T cell receptor beta chains listed next were all sequenced from one sample in a study of OX40 agonist ivuxolimab in advanced cancers. TCRdb keeps only in-frame clones here, not all; method: immunoSEQ multiplex PCR. The sample carries over 45,000 clones, roughly nine tenths recorded once. The sequencing here drew on CD4+ or CD8+ T cells sorted from blood, taken in a trial of the OX40 agonist ivuxolimab. The receptor set was obtained from an adult with an advanced solid tumor such as melanoma, head and neck, liver or kidney cancer.

The J gene is TRBJ1-2, the V gene TRBV28; no reliable D call. This CDR3 comprises 16 residues. Trimming left V 6 bases short and J 8 bases short, with 25 bases between. Germline loops: CDR1 MDHEN, CDR2 SYDVKM. CDR3 loop: CASSLDQLSVSKGYTF. The DNA for the CDR3 is TGTGCCAGCAGCCTGGATCAGCTTTCGGTCTCTAAGGGCTACACCTTC.

The chain is built from TRBV30 and TRBJ1-4; TRBD1 aligns across 9 bases. The V gene's germline CDR1 is GTSNPN and CDR2 SVGIG (reference sequence). CDR3 length: 15 residues. The J segment lost 6 bases and the V segment lost 0 bases, leaving 5 bases of the junction unmatched. The CDR3 DNA is TGTGCCTGGAGTGTTACCGGGACAGGGTATGAAAAACTGTTTTTT. Its protein is CAWSVTGTGYEKLFF.

V usage is TRBV28 and J usage is TRBJ1-5; possible D gene TRBD1, 6 bases. V was clipped by 2 bases and J by 3 bases, with 8 bases between them. This CDR3 comprises 14 residues. Germline lookup yields CDR1 MDHEN and CDR2 SYDVKM. CDR3 amino acids: CASSLQGLNQPQHF. CDR3 nucleotides: TGTGCCAGCAGTTTACAGGGGCTCAATCAGCCCCAGCATTTT.

This clone was detected only once. The chain uses TRBV19 and TRBJ1-3; the D is unclear. Per germline, CDR1 LNHDA and CDR2 SQIVND (reference sequence). The CDR3 contains 15 residues. Trimming took 2 bases from V and 2 from J, leaving 10 bases between them. This CDR3 is CASSINGYAGNTIYF. The DNA of the CDR3 is TGTGCCAGTAGTATAAACGGGTATGCTGGAAACACCATATATTTT.

The V call is TRBV5-1, the J call TRBJ2-2, with 9 bases lining up with TRBD1. Germline V CDR1 and CDR2: SGHRS, YFSETQ. The CDR3 is 22 amino acids. Trimming at V came to 4 bases and at J to 5 bases, leaving 27 bases not matched to a gene. CDR3 loop: CASSQTPIKTGGRGEVTGELFF. CDR3 sequence (DNA): TGCGCCAGCAGCCAAACCCCAATAAAGACAGGGGGAAGAGGGGAAGTGACCGGGGAGCTGTTTTTT. The entire variable domain, with the rest obtained from reference TRBV5-1 and TRBJ2-2, is as follows: KAGVTQTPRYLIKTRGQQVTLSCSPISGHRSVSWYQQTPGQGLQFLFEYFSETQRNKGNFPGRFSGRQFSNSRSEMNVSTLELGDSALYLCASSQTPIKTGGRGEVTGELFFGEGSRLTVL.

This chain connects TRBV5-1 to TRBJ1-1; D is perhaps TRBD1 (6 bases). Germline V CDR1 and CDR2: SGHRS, YFSETQ. There are 12 residues in the CDR3. V lost 7 bases, J lost 4 bases, and 11 bases lay in between. This chain's CDR3 is CASALQGTEAFF. The DNA of the CDR3 is TGCGCCAGCGCACTACAGGGCACTGAAGCTTTCTTT.

The rearrangement uses TRBV9 and TRBJ2-3, with D unclear. CDR1 and CDR2 (germline): SGDLS, YYNGEE. The ends were cut back, 0 bases at V and 1 base at J, with 6 bases in the middle. The CDR3 sequence is 14 residues long. CDR3 sequence: CASSVGQGTDTQYF. The CDR3 DNA sequence: TGTGCCAGCAGCGTAGGGCAGGGCACAGATACGCAGTATTTT.

V gene TRBV4-1 combines with J gene TRBJ1-4; 10 bases map to TRBD1. J was trimmed by 2 bases and V by 4 bases; bases with no gene match: 13. The V gene's germline CDR1 is MGHRA and CDR2 YSYEKL. The CDR3 is made up of 19 amino acids. CDR3 amino acids: CASSRDRGGVSFTNEKLFF. In DNA form, the CDR3 reads TGCGCCAGCAGCCGGGACAGGGGAGGGGTATCGTTTACTAATGAAAAACTGTTTTTT.

The rearrangement uses TRBV2 and TRBJ2-3, with 8 bases that match TRBD1. There are 14 residues in the CDR3. Trimming removed 4 bases from V and 3 bases from J; junction bases left unmatched: 3. Germline CDR1 SNHLY, CDR2 FYNNEI. Written as DNA, the CDR3 is TGTGCCAGCAGTGTGGACAGGGCGACAGATACGCAGTATTTT. This codes for CASSVDRATDTQYF.

The chain employs TRBV19 and TRBJ2-3, with TRBD2 identical over 7 bases. V lost 5 bases to trimming and J lost 3 bases; unmatched junction nucleotides: 5. The germline CDR1 and CDR2 sequences are LNHDA and SQIVND (reference sequence). This CDR3 is built from 14 residues. Here the CDR3 reads CASSFYSGTDTQYF. The CDR3 DNA sequence: TGTGCCAGTAGTTTTTATAGCGGGACAGATACGCAGTATTTT.

The genes are TRBV5-1 and TRBJ2-2, with a possible D match to TRBD2 (6 bases). The CDR3 contains 15 residues. Germline CDR1 is SGHRS and CDR2 is YFSETQ. Trimming shortened V by 4 bases and J by 4 bases, and 14 bases separated the two germline ends. CDR3 loop: CASSRGATGTGELFF. In nucleotides, the CDR3 is TGCGCCAGCAGCCGCGGGGCCACAGGCACCGGGGAGCTGTTTTTT.

This clone has just a few counts. The chain carries TRBV28 and TRBJ2-7; D not certain. Trimming cost V 3 bases and J 0 bases, with 6 bases left between them. Germline CDR1 is MDHEN and CDR2 is SYDVKM. The CDR3 has 13 amino acids. The chain's CDR3 is CASSFGHSYEQYF. For the CDR3, the DNA is TGTGCCAGCAGTTTTGGGCACTCCTACGAGCAGTACTTC.

The chain combines TRBV28 with TRBJ1-4; maybe TRBD1 (5 bases). Germline V gene data show CDR1 as MDHEN and CDR2 as SYDVKM. This CDR3 comprises 16 residues. Between the trimmed V and J ends, which lost 3 bases and 11 bases, there was a span of 22 bases. CDR3 sequence reads: CASSFGLVGSKGKLFF. The DNA of the CDR3 is TGTGCCAGCAGTTTCGGACTGGTGGGGAGTAAGGGGAAACTGTTTTTT.

The chain employs TRBV15 and TRBJ2-7; D is possibly TRBD2 (5 bases). V gave up 3 bases and J gave up 3 bases, with 18 bases separating them. CDR1 is LNHNV and CDR2 is YYDKDF in the germline V gene (reference sequence). The CDR3 spans 16 residues. The CDR3 DNA reads TGTGCCACCAGCAGTGTGGACTTTCGGGGTCACTACGAGCAGTACTTC. It codes for CATSSVDFRGHYEQYF.

The chain uses TRBV6-5 and TRBJ2-7; D not certain. Trimming took 7 bases from V and 2 from J, leaving 9 bases between them. CDR3 length: 12 residues. The germline V gene has CDR1 MNHEY and CDR2 SVGAGI. The CDR3 DNA is TGTGCCAGCAAGACGGGCCCCTACGAGCAGTACTTC. Its protein is CASKTGPYEQYF.